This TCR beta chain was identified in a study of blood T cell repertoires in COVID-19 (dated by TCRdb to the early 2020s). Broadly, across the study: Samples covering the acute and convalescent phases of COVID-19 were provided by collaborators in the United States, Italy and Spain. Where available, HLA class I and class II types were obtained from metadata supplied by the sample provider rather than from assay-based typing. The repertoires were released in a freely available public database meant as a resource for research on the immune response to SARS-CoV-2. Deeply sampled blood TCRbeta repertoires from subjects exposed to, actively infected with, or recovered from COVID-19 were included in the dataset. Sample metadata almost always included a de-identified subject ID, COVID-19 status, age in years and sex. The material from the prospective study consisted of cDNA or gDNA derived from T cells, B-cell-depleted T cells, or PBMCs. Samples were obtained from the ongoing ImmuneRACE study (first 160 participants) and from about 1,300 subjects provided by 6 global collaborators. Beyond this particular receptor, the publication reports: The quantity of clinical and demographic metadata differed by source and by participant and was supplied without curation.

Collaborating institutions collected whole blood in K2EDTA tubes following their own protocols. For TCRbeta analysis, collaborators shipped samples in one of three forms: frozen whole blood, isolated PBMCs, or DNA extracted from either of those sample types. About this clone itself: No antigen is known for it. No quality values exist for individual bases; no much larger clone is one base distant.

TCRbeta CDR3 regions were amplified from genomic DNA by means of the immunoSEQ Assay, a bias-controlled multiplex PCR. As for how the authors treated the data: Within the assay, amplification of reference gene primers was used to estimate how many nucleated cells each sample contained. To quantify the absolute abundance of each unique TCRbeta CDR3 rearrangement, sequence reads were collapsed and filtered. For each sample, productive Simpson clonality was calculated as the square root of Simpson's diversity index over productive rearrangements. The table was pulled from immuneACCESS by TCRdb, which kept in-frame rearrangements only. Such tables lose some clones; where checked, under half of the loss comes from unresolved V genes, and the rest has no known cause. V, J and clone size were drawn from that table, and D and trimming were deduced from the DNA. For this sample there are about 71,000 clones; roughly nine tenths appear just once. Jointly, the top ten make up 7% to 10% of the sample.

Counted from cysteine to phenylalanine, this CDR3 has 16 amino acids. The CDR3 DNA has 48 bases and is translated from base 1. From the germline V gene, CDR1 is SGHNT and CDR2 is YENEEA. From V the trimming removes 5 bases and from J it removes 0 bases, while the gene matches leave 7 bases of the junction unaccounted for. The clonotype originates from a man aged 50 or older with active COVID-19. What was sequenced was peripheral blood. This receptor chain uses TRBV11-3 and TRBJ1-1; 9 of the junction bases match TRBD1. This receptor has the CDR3 CASSKGTGKVNTEAFF. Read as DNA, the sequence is TGTGCCAGCAGCAAAGGGACAGGGAAGGTGAACACTGAAGCTTTCTTT.